This T cell receptor (beta chain) appears in the sequencing data of a study of shared clonotypes between healthy human individuals. The CDR3 runs 15 residues. The trim removed 7 bases at V and 4 bases at J, leaving 7 bases unmatched. CDR1 and CDR2 (germline): MNHEY, SVGAGI. Participating donors were healthy, HIV-negative adults free of recent acute infections or vaccinations. The method was immunoSEQ multiplex PCR; TCRdb's version includes in-frame clones alone and lacks a portion of them. Of about 1.4 million clones listed, more than 95% are singletons. The sequencing input was naive CD4+ T cells sorted from blood. Documented subset: CD45RA+ positively selected. V gene TRBV6-5 combines with J gene TRBJ2-2; 9 nucleotides match TRBD2. This clonotype originated in a man between 25 and 39 years old in good health. The CDR3 reads CASTVAGAVTGELFF. In DNA form, the CDR3 reads TGTGCCAGCACGGTAGCGGGAGCCGTCACCGGGGAGCTGTTTTTT.